This T cell receptor beta chain originates from a study of identical twins. Findings and limits, study-wide: Modelling approaches yielded underestimates of out-of-frame TCR alpha sharing between monozygotic twins.

A universal primer site came from template switching; cDNA carried unique molecular identifiers. TCRdb re-called the 5' RACE reads with MiXCR, one entry per CDR3 protein. The repertoire holds some 1,600,000 distinct CDR3 sequences, with around 29% as singletons. A word on this clonotype: Its antigen is not known.

Healthy Caucasians, and only they, were the donors. CDR1 and CDR2 (germline): SNHLY, FYNNEI. The V end lost 8 bases, the J end lost 7 bases, and 18 bases lay between the germline ends. The CDR3 runs to 14 residues. The receptor was derived from a newborn girl in good health. The gene calls are TRBV2 and TRBJ2-1, with D uncertain. Sequencing was performed on cord blood. Here the CDR3 DNA reads TGTGCCAGCCCAAGTGAAGGTGGTACAAATGAGCAGTTCTTC. As protein: CASPSEGGTNEQFF.